The source of this TCR beta chain is a study of blood T cell repertoires in COVID-19. At the level of the study: The analysed material was cDNA or gDNA that came from T cells, B-cell-depleted T cells, or PBMCs.

Per the original data handling: Reference gene primer amplification gave nucleated cell count estimates. TCRdb's table, derived via immunoSEQ multiplex PCR, lists solely in-frame clones and lacks some. V, J and clone size reflect that table, while D and trimming were determined from the DNA. The data hold more than 85,000 clones, with around 90% observed a single time. Source material: peripheral blood. The receptor comes from a man between 45 and 60 years old with active or convalescent COVID-19.

CDR3 nucleotides: TGCAGTTTTGAAGTAGGGACAGGAAGGGGGGCCCAGTACTTC. As protein: CSFEVGTGRGAQYF. The chain carries TRBV29-1 and TRBJ2-5; 8 nucleotides match TRBD1. Germline V gives CDR1 SQVTM, CDR2 ANQGSEA. CDR3 size: 14 residues.